A single sample gave rise to the 22 T cell receptor beta chains below, sequenced in a study of blood T cell repertoires in COVID-19. Sequencing used immunoSEQ multiplex PCR; TCRdb keeps in-frame clones, though not all of them. The sample shows about 320,000 clones, 90% of them seen only once. The specimen was PBMCs or T cells enriched from blood (not recorded which). These receptors originate from a man in his fifties or sixties who had recovered from COVID-19.

The chain carries TRBV19 and TRBJ1-6; no definite D call. The CDR3 is made up of 16 amino acids. V gave up 7 bases and J gave up 6 bases, with 19 bases separating them. Germline loops: CDR1 LNHDA, CDR2 SQIVND (reference sequence). The CDR3 nucleotides are TGTGCCAGTACCCACGGAGATTCGCGTACTAATTCACCCCTCCACTTT. Translated, it gives CASTHGDSRTNSPLHF. Together with reference TRBV19 and TRBJ1-6, the CDR3 gives the full variable domain: DGGITQSPKYLFRKEGQNVTLSCEQNLNHDAMYWYRQDPGQGLRLIYYSQIVNDFQKGDIAEGYSVSREKKESFPLTVTSAQKNPTAFYLCASTHGDSRTNSPLHFGNGTRLTVT.

The V and J genes are TRBV25-1 and TRBJ1-2, with 8 bases identical to TRBD1. J lost 2 bases, V lost 6 bases, and 11 bases had no gene match. The CDR3 is 16 residues long. Germline loops: CDR1 MGHDK, CDR2 SYGVNS. CDR3 coding DNA: TGTGCCAGCAGAGGTACTAGGACAGGGCTGAACTATGGCTACACCTTC. It encodes CASRGTRTGLNYGYTF.

The chain's CDR3 is CASSYGGGSLYEQFF. In DNA, the CDR3 is TGTGCCAGTAGTTATGGCGGAGGATCACTGTATGAGCAGTTCTTC. V is TRBV19 and J is TRBJ2-1; D may be TRBD2 (5 bases). CDR3 length: 15 residues. Trimming left V 5 bases short and J 8 bases short, with 19 bases between. Germline V CDR1 and CDR2: LNHDA, SQIVND (reference sequence).

The rearrangement uses TRBV15 and TRBJ2-5; maybe TRBD1 (6 bases). The V gene lost 4 bases and the J gene lost 2 bases, with 11 bases spanning the gap. Germline assignment: CDR1 LNHNV and CDR2 YYDKDF (reference sequence). The CDR3 loop spans 14 amino acids. The CDR3 sequence is CATSKQDRQETQYF. The DNA for the CDR3 is TGTGCCACCAGCAAACAGGACAGACAAGAGACCCAGTACTTC.

The chain links TRBV3-1 (or the pseudogene TRBV3-2) to TRBJ1-2, with D unresolved. The CDR3 loop spans 11 amino acids. V shed 9 bases and J shed 5 bases, with 10 bases lying between them. CDR1 LGHDT and CDR2 YNNKEL come from the germline V gene (reference sequence). The CDR3 nucleotides are TGTGCCAGTACCGGAGTTTATGGCTACACCTTC. It encodes CASTGVYGYTF.

The J gene is TRBJ2-1, the V gene TRBV5-1; 11 bases fit TRBD2. The CDR3 contains 15 residues. V lost 1 base to trimming and J lost 6 bases; unmatched junction nucleotides: 3. Germline CDR1 reads SGHRS; CDR2 reads YFSETQ. The CDR3 DNA reads TGCGCCAGCAGCTTGACTAGCGGGGGAGGCAATGAGCAGTTCTTC. It specifies CASSLTSGGGNEQFF.

The chain employs TRBV5-5 and TRBJ1-2; 9 positions agree with TRBD1. Germline CDR1 reads SGHKS; CDR2 reads YYEKEE (reference sequence). The J segment lost 0 bases and the V segment lost 2 bases, leaving 11 bases of the junction unmatched. The CDR3 covers 18 residues. CDR3 coding DNA: TGTGCCAGCAGCTTCCTGGACAGGGGAAAACTAGCTAACTATGGCTACACCTTC. This codes for CASSFLDRGKLANYGYTF.

V usage is TRBV7-9 and J usage is TRBJ1-1; D is uncertain. Trimming cost V 10 bases and J 4 bases, with 16 bases left between them. From germline, CDR1 is SEHNR and CDR2 FQNEAQ (reference sequence). This CDR3 region has 13 residues. The CDR3: CATSLPLGTEAFF. The CDR3 region has the DNA TGTGCCACCTCACTACCTTTGGGCACTGAAGCTTTCTTT. The variable domain in full, with the rest retrieved from reference TRBV7-9 and TRBJ1-1, is DTGVSQNPRHKITKRGQNVTFRCDPISEHNRLYWYRQTLGQGPEFLTYFQNEAQLEKSRLLSDRFSAERPKGSFSTLEIQRTEQGDSAMYLCATSLPLGTEAFFGQGTRLTVV.

The chain employs TRBV6-5 and TRBJ2-4; D call uncertain. Trimming took 6 bases from V and 10 from J, leaving 10 bases between them. Germline CDR1 and CDR2: MNHEY and SVGAGI. The length of the CDR3 is 11 residues. The CDR3 DNA follows: TGTGCCAGCAGACTAAATCGTATTCAGTACTTC. It yields the protein CASRLNRIQYF.

The rearrangement uses TRBV2 and TRBJ1-2; D not resolved. Trimming stripped 3 bases from V and 2 bases from J, with 10 bases between. The length of the CDR3 is 14 residues. In germline, CDR1 is SNHLY, CDR2 FYNNEI. The CDR3 bases are TGTGCCAGCAGTGATGCTCCCAGGAACTATGGCTACACCTTC. It yields the protein CASSDAPRNYGYTF.

This chain uses TRBV11-2 with TRBJ2-7; no firm D call. Germline loops: CDR1 SGHAT, CDR2 FQNNGV. The CDR3 has 14 amino acids. Trimming took 5 bases from V and 5 from J, leaving 16 bases between them. DNA of the CDR3: TGTGCCAGCAGCCCCCGTTGGGCTACGAACGAGCAGTACTTC. This sequence encodes CASSPRWATNEQYF.

J is TRBJ2-1 and V is TRBV5-4; D is possibly TRBD2 (6 bases). From germline, CDR1 is SGHNT and CDR2 YYREEE (reference sequence). Deletions cut 5 bases from V and 4 bases from J, with 10 bases between. The CDR3 covers 13 residues. The CDR3 nucleotides are TGTGCCAGCAGGGAGGGACCGTACAATGAGCAGTTCTTC. Protein product: CASREGPYNEQFF.

This chain uses TRBV5-1 with TRBJ1-2; D unclear. The CDR3 consists of 13 residues. V lost 0 bases to trimming and J lost 4 bases, with 7 bases between them. Germline V lookup: CDR1 SGHRS, CDR2 YFSETQ. The CDR3 loop reads CASSLDTSYGYTF. In nucleotides, the CDR3 is TGCGCCAGCAGCTTGGATACTAGCTATGGCTACACCTTC.

V usage is TRBV5-6 and J usage is TRBJ2-2; 9 bases fit TRBD1. The CDR3 length is 15 residues. The germline CDR1 and CDR2 sequences are SGHDT and YYEEEE. J lost 7 bases, V lost 4 bases, and 8 bases had no gene match. The CDR3 here is CASSPPGQGNGELFF. In DNA form, the CDR3 reads TGTGCCAGCAGCCCACCGGGACAGGGAAACGGGGAGCTGTTTTTT.

This chain uses TRBV2 with TRBJ1-5; D gene unclear. Between the trimmed V and J ends, which lost 6 bases and 7 bases, there was a span of 13 bases. The germline gives CDR1 SNHLY, CDR2 FYNNEI. There are 13 residues in the CDR3. CDR3 DNA: TGTGCCAGCAGGCGAGGGCTTGGGCAGCCCCAGCATTTT. Translation: CASRRGLGQPQHF.

The chain employs TRBV6-2 or TRBV6-3 and TRBJ2-1, with TRBD2 matching 8 bases. The CDR3 sequence is 16 residues long. Germline CDR1 and CDR2: MNHEY and SVGEGT. V was clipped by 0 bases and J by 8 bases; unmatched bases: 9. The CDR3 loop is CASSYSSGGVNHEQFF. The CDR3, as DNA: TGTGCCAGCAGTTACTCCTCGGGGGGGGTCAACCATGAGCAGTTCTTC.

V gene TRBV5-4 combines with J gene TRBJ2-6; 7 nucleotides match TRBD2. The CDR3 covers 15 residues. CDR1 and CDR2 (germline): SGHNT, YYREEE (reference sequence). CDR3 DNA: TGTGCTTCGGGAGGATATAGCTCTGGGGCCAACGTCCTGACTTTC. Protein product: CASGGYSSGANVLTF.

This clone was recorded a few times. The chain's CDR3 is CASRRLAGESTGELFF. As DNA, the CDR3 is TGTGCCAGCAGGAGACTAGCGGGAGAGTCCACCGGGGAGCTGTTTTTT. This chain links TRBV7-8 with TRBJ2-2, with 12 nucleotides matching TRBD2. The CDR3 runs 16 residues. With V trimmed by 6 bases and J by 4 bases, 6 bases remained unmatched. Germline V gene sequence: CDR1 SGHVS, CDR2 FQNEAQ.

This clone was seen once. The chain has TRBV18 and TRBJ2-1, with TRBD2 identical over 7 bases. V lost 3 bases and J lost 0; bases outside the gene matches: 14. Looked up from germline, CDR1 is KGHSH and CDR2 is LQKENI. This CDR3 is built from 19 residues. CDR3 region: CASSPDPTVGGSSYNEQFF. The CDR3 DNA follows: TGTGCCAGCTCACCGGACCCGACGGTGGGGGGGAGCTCCTACAATGAGCAGTTCTTC.

The V call is TRBV6-1, the J call TRBJ2-2, with 9 bases fitting TRBD2. Germline CDR1 reads MNHNS; CDR2 reads SASEGT. The CDR3 runs to 16 residues. The V and J ends lost 4 bases and 4 bases, in that order; junction bases with no gene match: 7. DNA of the CDR3: TGTGCCAGCAGTGGATCTAGCGGGGATCTCACCGGGGAGCTGTTTTTT. Its protein is CASSGSSGDLTGELFF.

The V call is TRBV10-3, the J call TRBJ2-2; D possibly corresponds to TRBD1 (5 bases). The CDR3 runs 13 residues. Germline lookup yields CDR1 ENHRY and CDR2 SYGVKD. V was cut by 4 bases and J by 7 bases, with 10 bases left in between. CDR3 in amino acids: CAISVGAGGELFF. CDR3 bases: TGTGCCATCAGTGTTGGGGCCGGCGGGGAGCTGTTTTTT.

This chain uses TRBV29-1 with TRBJ2-7, with 13 bases that match TRBD2. V shed 0 bases and J 4 bases; nucleotides not matched to a gene: 6. Germline V gives CDR1 SQVTM, CDR2 ANQGSEA. The CDR3 is made up of 16 amino acids. CDR3 protein: CSVEEEKGLAGYEQYF. CDR3 sequence (DNA): TGCAGCGTTGAAGAAGAAAAGGGACTAGCGGGGTACGAGCAGTACTTC.